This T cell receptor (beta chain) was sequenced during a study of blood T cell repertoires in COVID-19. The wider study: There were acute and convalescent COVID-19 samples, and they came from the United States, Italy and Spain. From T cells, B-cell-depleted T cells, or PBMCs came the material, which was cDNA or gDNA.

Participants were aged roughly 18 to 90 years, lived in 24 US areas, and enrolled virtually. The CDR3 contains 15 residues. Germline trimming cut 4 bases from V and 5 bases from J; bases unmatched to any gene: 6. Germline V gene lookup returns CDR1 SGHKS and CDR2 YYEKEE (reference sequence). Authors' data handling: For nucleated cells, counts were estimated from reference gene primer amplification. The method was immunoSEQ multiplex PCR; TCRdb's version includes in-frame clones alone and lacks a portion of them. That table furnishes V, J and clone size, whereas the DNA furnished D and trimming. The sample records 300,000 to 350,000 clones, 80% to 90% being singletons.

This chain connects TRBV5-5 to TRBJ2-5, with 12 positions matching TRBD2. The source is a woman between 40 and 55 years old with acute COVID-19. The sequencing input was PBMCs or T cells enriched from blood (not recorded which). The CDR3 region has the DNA TGTGCCAGCAGCCTCGGACTAGCGGGAAAGGAGACCCAGTACTTC. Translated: CASSLGLAGKETQYF.